Listed below are T cell receptor beta chains from one sample, sequenced in a study of T cell changes during pregnancy in multiple sclerosis. Method: immunoSEQ multiplex PCR; TCRdb's copy keeps in-frame clones and lacks some. The profile covers tens of thousands of clones, with 90% appearing a single time and approximately 3% taken by the ten largest. The source was peripheral blood, collected in the first trimester of pregnancy. The receptors derive from a female donor in good health, enrolled as a control in a pregnancy study. CDR3s include the opening cysteine and the closing phenylalanine or tryptophan. The D gene is left open where the match is weak.

d_gene	v_gene	j_gene	CDR3nt	CDR3aa
-	TRBV2	TRBJ2-3	TGTGCCAGCAGTGAACTTAGCGGAGGCACAGATACGCAGTATTTT	CASSELSGGTDTQYF
TRBD1	TRBV5-1	TRBJ2-7	TGCGCCAGCAGCTTGGCCAACAGGGGGCTCGAGCAGTACTTC	CASSLANRGLEQYF
-	TRBV5-6	TRBJ1-2	TGTGCCAGCAGCCCTTGGACAGAGGTCTTCTATGGCTACACCTTC	CASSPWTEVFYGYTF
TRBD1	TRBV2	TRBJ1-5	TGTGCCAGCAGAGACCTGGGACAGGGGGATGGTCAGCCCCAGCATTTT	CASRDLGQGDGQPQHF
-	TRBV4-2	TRBJ1-5	TGTGCCAGCAGCCAAGAAAGCGGGCAGGGCCAACCCCAGCATTTT	CASSQESGQGQPQHF
-	TRBV27	TRBJ2-5	TGTGCCAGCAGTAATACGTGGGGCGGGGAGGAGACCCAGTACTTC	CASSNTWGGEETQYF
TRBD1	TRBV4-1	TRBJ1-5	TGCGCCAGCAGCCAGACGACAGGGGTTCAGCCCCAGCATTTT	CASSQTTGVQPQHF
-	TRBV7-3	TRBJ2-2	TGTGCCAGCAGCTTTCAGAACGCGAACACCGGGGAGCTGTTTTTT	CASSFQNANTGELFF
TRBD2	TRBV4-1	TRBJ2-5	TGCGCCAGCAGCACCGGGACTAGCGGGAAAAGAGGGCAAGAGACCCAGTACTTC	CASSTGTSGKRGQETQYF
-	TRBV21-1	TRBJ1-1	TGTGCCAGCAGCAAAGGAGAAGATGACACTGAAGCTTTCTTT	CASSKGEDDTEAFF
TRBD2	TRBV10-3	TRBJ2-7	TGTGCCATCAGTGAGTCGCTAGCGGGGGCCGAGCAGTACTTC	CAISESLAGAEQYF
-	TRBV2	TRBJ2-6	TGTGCCAGCACCTCAGGCGTAATTTCTGGGGCCAACGTCCTGACTTTC	CASTSGVISGANVLTF
-	TRBV16	TRBJ2-1	TGTGCCAGCAGCCCCTCTCGTGAGCAGTTCTTC	CASSPSREQFF
TRBD1	TRBV4-3	TRBJ1-4	TGCGCCAGCAGCCAAGGACCGGGACAGGGCTCGGAAAAACTGTTTTTT	CASSQGPGQGSEKLFF
-	TRBV2	TRBJ2-5	TGTGCCAGCTGCCCGCTAGAAGGAGAGACCCAGTACTTC	CASCPLEGETQYF
TRBD1	TRBV9	TRBJ2-1	TGTGCCAGCAGCGGACAGGGGGCGACTGAGCAGTTCTTC	CASSGQGATEQFF
-	TRBV11-3	TRBJ2-7	TGTGCCAGCAGCTCGGGCGGAGGTTCTTACTACGAGCAGTACTTC	CASSSGGGSYYEQYF
-	TRBV5-4	TRBJ1-2	TGTGCCAGCAGCACTCTGACGGGACTTTACTATGGCTACACCTTC	CASSTLTGLYYGYTF
-	TRBV20-1	TRBJ2-5	TGCAGTGGAGAGCACCAAGAGACCCAGTACTTC	CSGEHQETQYF
TRBD1	TRBV5-5	TRBJ2-2	TGTGCCAGCAGCTTGACAGGGGGCCAATACACCGGGGAGCTGTTTTTT	CASSLTGGQYTGELFF